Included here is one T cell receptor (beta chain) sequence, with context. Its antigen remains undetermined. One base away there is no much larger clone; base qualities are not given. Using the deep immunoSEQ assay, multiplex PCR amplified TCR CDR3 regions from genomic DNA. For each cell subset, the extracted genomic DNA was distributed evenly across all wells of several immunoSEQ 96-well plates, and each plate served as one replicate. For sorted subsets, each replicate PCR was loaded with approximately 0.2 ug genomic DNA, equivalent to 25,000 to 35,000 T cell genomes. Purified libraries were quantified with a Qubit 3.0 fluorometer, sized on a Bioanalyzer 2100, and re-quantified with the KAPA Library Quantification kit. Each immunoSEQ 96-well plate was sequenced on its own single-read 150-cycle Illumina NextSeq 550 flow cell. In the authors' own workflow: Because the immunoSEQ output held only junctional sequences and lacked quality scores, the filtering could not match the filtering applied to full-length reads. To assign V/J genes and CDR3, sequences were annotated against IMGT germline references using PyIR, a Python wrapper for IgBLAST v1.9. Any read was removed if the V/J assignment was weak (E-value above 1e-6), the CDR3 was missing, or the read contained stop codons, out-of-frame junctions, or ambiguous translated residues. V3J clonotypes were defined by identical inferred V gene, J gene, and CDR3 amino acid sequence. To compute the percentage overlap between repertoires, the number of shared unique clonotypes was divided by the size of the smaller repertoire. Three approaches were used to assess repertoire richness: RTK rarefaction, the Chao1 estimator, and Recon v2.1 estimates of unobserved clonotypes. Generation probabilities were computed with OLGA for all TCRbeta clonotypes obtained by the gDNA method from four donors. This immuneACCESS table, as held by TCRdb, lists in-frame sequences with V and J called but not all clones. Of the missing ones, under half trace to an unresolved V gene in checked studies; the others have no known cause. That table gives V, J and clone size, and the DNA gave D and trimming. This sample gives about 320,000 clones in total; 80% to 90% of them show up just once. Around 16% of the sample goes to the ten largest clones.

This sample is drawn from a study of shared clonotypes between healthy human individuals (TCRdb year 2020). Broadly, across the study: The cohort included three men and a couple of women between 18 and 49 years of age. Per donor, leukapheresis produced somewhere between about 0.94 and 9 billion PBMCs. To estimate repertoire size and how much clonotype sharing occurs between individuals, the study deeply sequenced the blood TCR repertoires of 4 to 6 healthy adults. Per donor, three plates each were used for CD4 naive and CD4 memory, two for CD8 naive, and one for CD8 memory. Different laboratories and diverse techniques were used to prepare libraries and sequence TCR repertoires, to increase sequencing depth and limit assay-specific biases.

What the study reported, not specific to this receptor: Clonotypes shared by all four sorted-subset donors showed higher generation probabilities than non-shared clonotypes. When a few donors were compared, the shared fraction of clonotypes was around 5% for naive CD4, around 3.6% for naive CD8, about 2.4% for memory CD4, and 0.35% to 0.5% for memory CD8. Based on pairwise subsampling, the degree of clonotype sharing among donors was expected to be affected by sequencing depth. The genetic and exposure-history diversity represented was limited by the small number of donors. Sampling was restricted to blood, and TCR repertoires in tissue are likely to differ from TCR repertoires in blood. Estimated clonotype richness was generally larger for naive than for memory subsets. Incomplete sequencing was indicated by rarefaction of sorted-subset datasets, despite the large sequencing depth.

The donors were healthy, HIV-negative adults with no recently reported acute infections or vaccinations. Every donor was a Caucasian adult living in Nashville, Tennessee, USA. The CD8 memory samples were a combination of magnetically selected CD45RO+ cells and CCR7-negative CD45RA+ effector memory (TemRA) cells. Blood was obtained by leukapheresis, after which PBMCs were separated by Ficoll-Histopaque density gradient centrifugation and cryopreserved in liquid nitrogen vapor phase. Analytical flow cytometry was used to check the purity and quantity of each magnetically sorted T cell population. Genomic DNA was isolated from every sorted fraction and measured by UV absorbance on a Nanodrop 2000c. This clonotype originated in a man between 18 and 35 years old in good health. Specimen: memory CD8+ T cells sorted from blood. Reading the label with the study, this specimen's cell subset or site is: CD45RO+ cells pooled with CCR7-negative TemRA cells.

The CDR3: CASSLGSLFSYNEQFF. The DNA sequence is TGCGCCAGCAGCTTGGGGAGTCTATTCTCCTACAATGAGCAGTTCTTC. The sequence links TRBV5-1 to TRBJ2-1; no confident D gene assignment can be made. From the cysteine up to the phenylalanine, the CDR3 has a length of 16 residues. The entry retains the CDR3 DNA only, 48 bases that are in frame from base 1. Deletion took 0 bases off V and 0 bases off J, with a span of 10 bases between the germline ends. For CDR1 and CDR2, the germline V gene lists SGHRS and YFSETQ.